These T cell receptor beta chains were read from a single sample in a study of T cell clonotyping in hematopoietic cell transplantation. Using immunoSEQ multiplex PCR, the repertoire was profiled, and TCRdb retains in-frame clones only, with some absent. The sample holds roughly 27,000 clones, roughly 82% seen once. The sample here was peripheral blood mononuclear cells, taken before stem cell transplant. Receptors were obtained from a woman aged 55-70 years with acute myeloid leukemia. Some clones in this sample may be carry-over from other donors' samples. Each CDR3 is given with its conserved first and last residue. D genes are given only for firm matches. A clone size is listed for some rows: how often the clone was seen (once, few, many), or a class if it is expanded.

D: -; J: TRBJ1-2; size: -; V: TRBV7-2; CDR3: CASSTPILNYGYTF; DNA: TGTGCCAGCAGCACCCCGATTTTGAACTATGGCTACACCTTC
D: -; J: TRBJ1-6; size: medium-sized; V: TRBV27; CDR3: CASSFNFHGNSPLHF; DNA: TGTGCCAGCAGTTTCAACTTCCACGGGAATTCACCCCTCCACTTT
D: TRBD1; J: TRBJ1-1; size: -; V: TRBV6-6; CDR3: CASREGGLNTEAFF; DNA: TGTGCCAGCAGAGAAGGGGGCCTGAACACTGAAGCTTTCTTT
D: -; J: TRBJ1-2; size: -; V: TRBV11-3; CDR3: CASTPTTNYGYTF; DNA: TGTGCCAGCACCCCCACTACTAACTATGGCTACACCTTC
D: TRBD2; J: TRBJ2-1; size: -; V: TRBV11-1; CDR3: CASSLATSAEYNEQFF; DNA: TGTGCCAGCAGCTTAGCGACTAGCGCAGAATACAATGAGCAGTTCTTC
D: -; J: TRBJ1-1; size: -; V: TRBV5-4; CDR3: CASSWGNTEAFF; DNA: TGTGCCAGCAGCTGGGGGAACACTGAAGCTTTCTTT
D: -; J: TRBJ1-1; size: -; V: TRBV10-3; CDR3: CAISPTDTEAFF; DNA: TGTGCCATCAGCCCGACCGACACTGAAGCTTTCTTT
D: TRBD2; J: TRBJ2-6; size: -; V: TRBV7-6; CDR3: CASSLGYPSVSGGPSGANVLTF; DNA: TGTGCCAGCAGCTTAGGTTACCCCTCGGTTAGCGGGGGACCCTCTGGGGCCAACGTCCTGACTTTC
D: TRBD1; J: TRBJ2-7; size: -; V: TRBV5-1; CDR3: CASSLRGQGARYEGEQYF; DNA: TGCGCCAGCAGCTTACGGGGACAGGGGGCGCGCTATGAAGGCGAGCAGTACTTC
D: -; J: TRBJ1-2; size: -; V: TRBV6-6; CDR3: CASSFTDNGYTF; DNA: TGTGCCAGCAGTTTTACGGACAATGGCTACACCTTC
D: -; J: TRBJ2-7; size: -; V: TRBV7-2; CDR3: CASSLAGSDYEQYF; DNA: TGTGCCAGCAGCTTAGCCGGCTCGGACTACGAGCAGTACTTC
D: -; J: TRBJ2-5; size: -; V: TRBV5-3; CDR3: CARSSADPYQETQYF; DNA: TGTGCCAGAAGCTCAGCGGACCCGTACCAAGAGACCCAGTACTTC
D: -; J: TRBJ2-7; size: -; V: TRBV29-1; CDR3: CSVVRPGDEQYF; DNA: TGCAGCGTTGTAAGGCCCGGGGACGAGCAGTACTTC
D: -; J: TRBJ2-1; size: -; V: TRBV27; CDR3: CASTEDNEQFF; DNA: TGTGCCAGCACCGAGGATAATGAGCAGTTCTTC
D: -; J: TRBJ2-5; size: -; V: TRBV10-3; CDR3: CAISDDDSLQETQYF; DNA: TGTGCCATCAGTGATGATGACTCGTTACAAGAGACCCAGTACTTC
D: -; J: TRBJ2-2; size: -; V: TRBV13; CDR3: CASSTGPLGTGELFF; DNA: TGTGCCAGCAGCACCGGGCCCCTCGGAACCGGGGAGCTGTTTTTT
D: TRBD1; J: TRBJ2-1; size: -; V: TRBV29-1; CDR3: CSVAAGQGTNEQFF; DNA: TGCAGCGTTGCCGCCGGACAGGGGACCAATGAGCAGTTCTTC
D: TRBD1; J: TRBJ1-4; size: few; V: TRBV10-3; CDR3: CAIRDRAYEKLFF; DNA: TGTGCCATCCGGGACAGGGCTTATGAAAAACTGTTTTTT
D: -; J: TRBJ2-1; size: -; V: TRBV10-3; CDR3: CAIKERDVNEQFF; DNA: TGTGCCATAAAGGAGAGGGATGTCAATGAGCAGTTCTTC
D: -; J: TRBJ1-1; size: -; V: TRBV7-2; CDR3: CASSLGGQTEAFF; DNA: TGTGCCAGCAGCTTGGGGGGGCAGACTGAAGCTTTCTTT
D: TRBD2; J: TRBJ2-5; size: -; V: TRBV7-9; CDR3: CASSPGTSGARETQYF; DNA: TGTGCCAGCAGCCCAGGGACTAGCGGGGCGCGAGAGACCCAGTACTTC
D: -; J: TRBJ1-2; size: -; V: TRBV18; CDR3: CASSPDGNYGYTF; DNA: TGTGCCAGCTCACCAGACGGAAACTATGGCTACACCTTC
D: -; J: TRBJ1-2; size: -; V: TRBV19; CDR3: CASSRNSVVIDYTF; DNA: TGTGCCAGTAGTAGAAACAGCGTGGTTATAGACTACACCTTC
D: -; J: TRBJ1-2; size: -; V: TRBV5-1; CDR3: CASSLEGLTGSNYGYTF; DNA: TGCGCCAGCAGCTTGGAGGGTTTGACGGGCAGTAACTATGGCTACACCTTC
D: -; J: TRBJ1-1; size: -; V: TRBV9; CDR3: CASTPGPNTEAFF; DNA: TGTGCCAGCACCCCCGGCCCGAACACTGAAGCTTTCTTT
D: -; J: TRBJ2-5; size: -; V: TRBV25-1; CDR3: CASTRTRSGQRETQYF; DNA: TGTGCCAGCACCCGTACCCGATCGGGTCAGAGGGAGACCCAGTACTTC
D: -; J: TRBJ1-1; size: -; V: TRBV4-3; CDR3: CASSQDRRQDAPGTEAFF; DNA: TGCGCCAGCAGCCAAGACCGGCGGCAGGACGCCCCTGGGACTGAAGCTTTCTTT
D: -; J: TRBJ2-2; size: -; V: TRBV11-2; CDR3: CASSPQTGLNTGELFF; DNA: TGTGCCAGCAGCCCCCAGACAGGACTCAACACCGGGGAGCTGTTTTTT
D: TRBD1; J: TRBJ1-6; size: few; V: TRBV10-3; CDR3: CAISEGQGARSPLHF; DNA: TGTGCCATCAGTGAGGGACAGGGGGCAAGGTCACCCCTCCACTTT
D: -; J: TRBJ1-1; size: once; V: TRBV15; CDR3: CATSSKGTEAFF; DNA: TGTGCCACCAGCAGTAAGGGCACTGAAGCTTTCTTT
D: TRBD1; J: TRBJ1-5; size: once; V: TRBV5-6; CDR3: CASSSRTGIGNQPQHF; DNA: TGTGCCAGCAGCTCCCGGACAGGGATCGGCAATCAGCCCCAGCATTTT
D: TRBD1; J: TRBJ2-7; size: -; V: TRBV4-1; CDR3: CASSQGQGWDEQYF; DNA: TGCGCCAGCAGCCAAGGACAGGGGTGGGACGAGCAGTACTTC
D: -; J: TRBJ1-1; size: -; V: TRBV9; CDR3: CASSDPGTRNTEAFF; DNA: TGTGCCAGCAGCGACCCCGGGACAAGGAACACTGAAGCTTTCTTT
D: -; J: TRBJ1-2; size: -; V: TRBV7-2; CDR3: CASRVGGSHYGYTF; DNA: TGTGCCAGCAGGGTCGGAGGGAGCCACTATGGCTACACCTTC
D: TRBD1; J: TRBJ1-1; size: -; V: TRBV12-5; CDR3: CASAPGQGFMNTEAFF; DNA: TGTGCTAGTGCCCCGGGACAGGGATTCATGAACACTGAAGCTTTCTTT
D: -; J: TRBJ1-5; size: once; V: TRBV18; CDR3: CASSFYTGPGQPQHF; DNA: TGTGCCAGCTCCTTTTATACAGGGCCTGGACAGCCCCAGCATTTT
D: -; J: TRBJ1-6; size: -; V: TRBV1; CDR3: CTSSQDWGDNSPLHF; DNA: TGCACCAGCAGCCAAGATTGGGGAGATAATTCACCCCTCCACTTT
D: -; J: TRBJ2-2; size: -; V: TRBV18; CDR3: CASSLWGADTGELFF; DNA: TGTGCCAGCTCCCTCTGGGGGGCCGACACCGGGGAGCTGTTTTTT
D: -; J: TRBJ2-1; size: -; V: TRBV11-2; CDR3: CASSLERLGPNNEQFF; DNA: TGTGCCAGCAGCTTAGAAAGGCTCGGTCCCAACAATGAGCAGTTCTTC
D: -; J: TRBJ2-1; size: -; V: TRBV6-6; CDR3: CASTSSSLNEQFF; DNA: TGTGCCAGCACCTCGAGTAGCCTCAATGAGCAGTTCTTC
D: -; J: TRBJ1-1; size: -; V: TRBV7-3; CDR3: CASSLSPGSRAEAFF; DNA: TGTGCCAGCAGCTTAAGCCCGGGAAGCAGAGCTGAAGCTTTCTTT
D: TRBD1; J: TRBJ1-2; size: -; V: TRBV10-3; CDR3: CATHRDSNYGYTF; DNA: TGTGCCACTCACCGGGACAGCAACTATGGCTACACCTTC
D: -; J: TRBJ1-2; size: once; V: TRBV5-6; CDR3: CASSSVGGYGYTF; DNA: TGTGCCAGCAGCTCCGTAGGTGGCTATGGCTACACCTTC
D: -; J: TRBJ2-3; size: -; V: TRBV15; CDR3: CATSRAVRSRLADTQYF; DNA: TGTGCCACCAGCAGAGCGGTGCGGAGCCGCCTGGCAGATACGCAGTATTTT
D: -; J: TRBJ1-2; size: few; V: TRBV28; CDR3: CASSPLPSNYGYNF; DNA: TGTGCCAGCAGTCCCCTCCCCAGCAACTATGGCTACAACTTC
D: -; J: TRBJ1-6; size: few; V: TRBV6-1; CDR3: CASSDGVGNNSPLHF; DNA: TGTGCCAGCAGTGATGGCGTCGGCAATAATTCACCCCTCCACTTT
D: TRBD1; J: TRBJ1-1; size: -; V: TRBV28; CDR3: CASSLPGQGDTEAFF; DNA: TGTGCCAGCAGTTTACCGGGACAGGGGGACACTGAAGCTTTCTTT